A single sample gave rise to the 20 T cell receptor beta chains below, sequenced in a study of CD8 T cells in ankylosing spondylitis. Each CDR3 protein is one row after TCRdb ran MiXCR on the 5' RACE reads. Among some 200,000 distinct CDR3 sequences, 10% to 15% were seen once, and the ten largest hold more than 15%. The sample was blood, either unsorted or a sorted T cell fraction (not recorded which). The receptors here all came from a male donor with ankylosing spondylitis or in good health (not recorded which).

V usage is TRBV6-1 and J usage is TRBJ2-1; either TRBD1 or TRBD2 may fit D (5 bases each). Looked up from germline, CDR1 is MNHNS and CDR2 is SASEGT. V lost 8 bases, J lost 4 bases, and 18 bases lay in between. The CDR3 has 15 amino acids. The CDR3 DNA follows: TGTGCCAGCGCACCGGGACGGAACGAGTACAATGAGCAGTTCTTC. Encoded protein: CASAPGRNEYNEQFF.

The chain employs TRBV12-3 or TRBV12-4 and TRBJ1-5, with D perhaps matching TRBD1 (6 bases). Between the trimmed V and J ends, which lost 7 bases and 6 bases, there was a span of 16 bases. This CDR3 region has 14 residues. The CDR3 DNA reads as TGTGCCAGCAATCATGTGGGGGCGGGTCAGCCCCAGCATTTT. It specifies CASNHVGAGQPQHF.

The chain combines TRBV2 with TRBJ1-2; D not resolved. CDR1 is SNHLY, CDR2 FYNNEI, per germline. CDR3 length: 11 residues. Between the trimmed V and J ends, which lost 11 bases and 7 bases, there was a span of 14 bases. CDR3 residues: CAYNRGRGYTF. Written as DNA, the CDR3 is TGTGCCTATAATCGGGGTCGTGGCTACACCTTC. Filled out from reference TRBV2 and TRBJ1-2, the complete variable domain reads EPEVTQTPSHQVTQMGQEVILRCVPISNHLYFYWYRQILGQKVEFLVSFYNNEISEKSEIFDDQFSVERPDGSNFTLKIRSTKLEDSAMYFCAYNRGRGYTFGSGTRLTVV.

CDR3: CASSQEEGDPVFYF. The CDR3, as DNA: TGTGCCAGCAGCCAAGAGGAGGGGGACCCGGTCTTTTACTTC. The chain joins TRBV4-2 to TRBJ2-7; D may correspond to TRBD1 or TRBD2 (6 bases each). Germline loops: CDR1 LGHNA, CDR2 YNFKEQ. There are 14 residues in the CDR3. V lost 0 bases to trimming and J lost 13 bases, with 19 bases between them.

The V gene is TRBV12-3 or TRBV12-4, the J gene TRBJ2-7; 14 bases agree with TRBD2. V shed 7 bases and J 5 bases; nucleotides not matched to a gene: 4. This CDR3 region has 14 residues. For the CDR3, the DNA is TGTGCCAGCACGGGGGGACTAGCGGGGGACGAGCAGTACTTC. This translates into CASTGGLAGDEQYF.

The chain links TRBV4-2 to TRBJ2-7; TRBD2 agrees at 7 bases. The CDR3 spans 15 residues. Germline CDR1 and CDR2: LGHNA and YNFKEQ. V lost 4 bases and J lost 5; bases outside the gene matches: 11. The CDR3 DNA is TGTGCCAGCAGCCTATTCGGTGGGGGGGACGACGAGCAGTACTTC. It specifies CASSLFGGGDDEQYF.

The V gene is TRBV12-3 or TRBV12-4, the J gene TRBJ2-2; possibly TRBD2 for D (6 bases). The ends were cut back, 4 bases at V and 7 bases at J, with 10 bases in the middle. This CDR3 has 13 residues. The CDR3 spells CASSSTSFGELFF. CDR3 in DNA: TGTGCCAGCAGTTCGACTAGTTTCGGGGAGCTGTTTTTT.

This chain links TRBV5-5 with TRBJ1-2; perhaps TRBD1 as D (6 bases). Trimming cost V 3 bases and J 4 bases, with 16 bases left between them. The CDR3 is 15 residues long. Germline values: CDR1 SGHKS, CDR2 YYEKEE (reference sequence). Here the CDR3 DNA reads TGTGCCAGCAGCTACACCTCGGACAGTGTCTATGGCTACACCTTC. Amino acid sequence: CASSYTSDSVYGYTF.

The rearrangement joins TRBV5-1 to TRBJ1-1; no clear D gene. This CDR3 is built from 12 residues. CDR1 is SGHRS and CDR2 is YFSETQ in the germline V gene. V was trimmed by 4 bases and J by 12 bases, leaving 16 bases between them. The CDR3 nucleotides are TGCGCCAGCAGCCCGGAAACCGGAGCCTCTTTCTTT. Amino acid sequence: CASSPETGASFF. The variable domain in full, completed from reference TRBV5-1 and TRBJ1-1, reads KAGVTQTPRYLIKTRGQQVTLSCSPISGHRSVSWYQQTPGQGLQFLFEYFSETQRNKGNFPGRFSGRQFSNSRSEMNVSTLELGDSALYLCASSPETGASFFGQGTRLTVV.

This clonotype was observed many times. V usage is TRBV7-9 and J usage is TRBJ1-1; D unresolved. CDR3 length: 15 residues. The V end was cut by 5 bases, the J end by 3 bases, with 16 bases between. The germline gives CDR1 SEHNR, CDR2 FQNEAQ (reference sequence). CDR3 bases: TGTGCCAGCAGCCCGGACGACGTCGGGGACACTGAAGCTTTCTTT. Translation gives CASSPDDVGDTEAFF.

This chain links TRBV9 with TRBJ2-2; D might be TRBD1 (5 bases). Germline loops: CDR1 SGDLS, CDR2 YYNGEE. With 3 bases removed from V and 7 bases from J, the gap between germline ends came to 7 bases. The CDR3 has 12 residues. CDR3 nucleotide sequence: TGTGCCAGCAGCGGGGGCGGCGGGGAGCTGTTTTTT. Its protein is CASSGGGGELFF.

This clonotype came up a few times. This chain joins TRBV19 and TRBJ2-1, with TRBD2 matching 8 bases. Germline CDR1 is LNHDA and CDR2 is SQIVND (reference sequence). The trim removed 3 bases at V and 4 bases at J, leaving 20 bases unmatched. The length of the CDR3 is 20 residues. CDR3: CASSIPKRVRTGGIYNEQFF. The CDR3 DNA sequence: TGTGCCAGTAGTATCCCCAAACGGGTGAGGACGGGAGGGATATACAATGAGCAGTTCTTC.

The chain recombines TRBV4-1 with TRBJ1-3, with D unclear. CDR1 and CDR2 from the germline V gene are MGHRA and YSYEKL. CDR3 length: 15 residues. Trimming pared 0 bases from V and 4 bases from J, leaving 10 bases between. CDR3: CASSQDVRMGNTIYF. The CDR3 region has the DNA TGCGCCAGCAGCCAAGATGTCAGAATGGGAAACACCATATATTTT.

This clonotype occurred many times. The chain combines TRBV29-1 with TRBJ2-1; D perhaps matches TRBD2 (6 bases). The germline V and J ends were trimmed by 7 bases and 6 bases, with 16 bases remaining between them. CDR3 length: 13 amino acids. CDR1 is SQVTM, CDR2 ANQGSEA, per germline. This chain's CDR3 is CSEKRENSNEQFF. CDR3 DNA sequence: TGCAGCGAGAAACGGGAGAACAGCAATGAGCAGTTCTTC.

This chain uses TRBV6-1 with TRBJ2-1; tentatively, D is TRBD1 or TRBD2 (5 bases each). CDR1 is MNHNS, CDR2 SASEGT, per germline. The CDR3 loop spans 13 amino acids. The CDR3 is CAVGTASYNEQFF. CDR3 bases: TGTGCTGTGGGGACGGCCTCCTACAATGAGCAGTTCTTC.

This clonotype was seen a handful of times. The CDR3 coding sequence is TGCAGCGTTGAAGAAAGACAGACTTATGGCTACACCTTC. Amino acid sequence: CSVEERQTYGYTF. The chain combines TRBV29-1 with TRBJ1-2, with a tentative D call TRBD1 (5 bases). This CDR3 is built from 13 residues. The V end was cut by 0 bases, the J end by 5 bases, with 10 bases between. Germline lookup yields CDR1 SQVTM and CDR2 ANQGSEA.

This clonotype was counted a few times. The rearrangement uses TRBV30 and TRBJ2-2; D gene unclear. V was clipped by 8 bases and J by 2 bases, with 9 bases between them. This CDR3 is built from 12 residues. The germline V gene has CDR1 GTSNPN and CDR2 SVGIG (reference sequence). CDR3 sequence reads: CAGPVNTGELFF. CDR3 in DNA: TGTGCCGGGCCAGTAAACACCGGGGAGCTGTTTTTT.

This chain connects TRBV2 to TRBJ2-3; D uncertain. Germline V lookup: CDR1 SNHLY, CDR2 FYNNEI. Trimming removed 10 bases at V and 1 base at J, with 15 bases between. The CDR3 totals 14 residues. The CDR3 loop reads CATEWQEGTDTQYF. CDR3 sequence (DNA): TGTGCCACCGAGTGGCAGGAAGGCACAGATACGCAGTATTTT.

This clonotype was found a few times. CDR3 loop: CASSPGTSGRFSYEQYF. CDR3 sequence (DNA): TGTGCCAGCTCACCCGGGACTAGCGGGAGGTTCTCCTACGAGCAGTACTTC. The chain joins TRBV18 to TRBJ2-7, with 15 nucleotides matching TRBD2. This CDR3 has 17 amino acids. V shed 3 bases and J 0 bases; nucleotides not matched to a gene: 3. Germline CDR1 KGHSH, CDR2 LQKENI.

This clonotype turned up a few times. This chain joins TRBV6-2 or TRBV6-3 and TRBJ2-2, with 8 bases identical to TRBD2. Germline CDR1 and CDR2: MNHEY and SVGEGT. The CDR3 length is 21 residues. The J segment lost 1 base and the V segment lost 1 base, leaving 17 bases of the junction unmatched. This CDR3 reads CASSYFQFNLPLAGNTGELFF. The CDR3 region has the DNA TGTGCCAGCAGTTACTTCCAATTCAACCTGCCTCTAGCGGGGAACACCGGGGAGCTGTTTTTT.